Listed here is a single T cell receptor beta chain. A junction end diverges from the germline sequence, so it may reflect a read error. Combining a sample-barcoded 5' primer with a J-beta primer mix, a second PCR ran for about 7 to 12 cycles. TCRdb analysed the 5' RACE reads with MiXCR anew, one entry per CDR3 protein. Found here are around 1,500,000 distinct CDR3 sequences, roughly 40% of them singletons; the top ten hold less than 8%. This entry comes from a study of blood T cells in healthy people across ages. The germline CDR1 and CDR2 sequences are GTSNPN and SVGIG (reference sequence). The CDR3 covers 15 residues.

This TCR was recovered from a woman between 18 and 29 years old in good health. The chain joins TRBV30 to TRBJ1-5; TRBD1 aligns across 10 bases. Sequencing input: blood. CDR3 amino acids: CAWSVSGQGNLPQHF. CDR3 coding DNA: TGTGCCTGGAGTGTATCGGGACAGGGGAATCTGCCCCAGCATTTT.